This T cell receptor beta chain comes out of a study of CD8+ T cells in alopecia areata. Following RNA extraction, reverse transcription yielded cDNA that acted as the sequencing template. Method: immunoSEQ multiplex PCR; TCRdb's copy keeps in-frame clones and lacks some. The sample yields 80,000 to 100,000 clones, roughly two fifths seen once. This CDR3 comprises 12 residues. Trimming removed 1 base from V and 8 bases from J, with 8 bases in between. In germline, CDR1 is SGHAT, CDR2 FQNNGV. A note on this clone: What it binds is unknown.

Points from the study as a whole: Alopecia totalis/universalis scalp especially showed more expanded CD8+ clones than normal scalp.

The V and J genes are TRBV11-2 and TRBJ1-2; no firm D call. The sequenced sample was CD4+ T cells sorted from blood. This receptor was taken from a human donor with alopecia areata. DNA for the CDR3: TGTGCCAGCAGCTTAGCCCGCGAGGGCTACACCTTC. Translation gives CASSLAREGYTF.